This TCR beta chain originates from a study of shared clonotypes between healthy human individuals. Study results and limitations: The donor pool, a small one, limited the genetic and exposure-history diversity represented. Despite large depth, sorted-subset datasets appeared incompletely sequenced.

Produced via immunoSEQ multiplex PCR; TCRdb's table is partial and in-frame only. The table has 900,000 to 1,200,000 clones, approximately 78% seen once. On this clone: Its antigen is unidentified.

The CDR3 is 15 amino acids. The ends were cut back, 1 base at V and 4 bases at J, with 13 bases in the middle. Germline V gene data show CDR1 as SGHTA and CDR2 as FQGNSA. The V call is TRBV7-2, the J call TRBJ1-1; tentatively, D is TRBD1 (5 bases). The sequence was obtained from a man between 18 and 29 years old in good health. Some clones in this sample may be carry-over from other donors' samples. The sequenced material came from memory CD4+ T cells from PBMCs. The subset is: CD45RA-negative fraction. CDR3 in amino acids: CASSLVPAGTTEAFF. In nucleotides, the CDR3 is TGTGCCAGCAGCTTAGTACCCGCAGGGACCACTGAAGCTTTCTTT.